This T cell receptor beta chain stems from a study of Ad26.COV2.S vaccination and SARS-CoV-2 variants (dated by TCRdb to the early 2020s). Notes on the research overall: Vaccine-arm donors came from COV1001, a multicentre, randomized, double-blind, placebo-controlled phase I-IIa trial of Ad26.COV2.S in healthy adults. Ad26.COV2.S was administered intramuscularly at a dose of 5x10^10 or 1x10^11 viral particles, either as one shot or as two shots given 56 days apart. Sequencing of the TCRbeta repertoire served to evaluate the specificity and breadth of SARS-CoV-2-reactive T cell receptors following Ad26.COV2.S vaccination. A total of some 30 samples were included in the TCR-sequenced set, comprising roughly 19 Ad26.COV2.S vaccine recipients, 5 placebo recipients and 8 SARS-CoV-2 convalescent individuals. Participants in the trial were split at random into five groups of five each, receiving low-dose or high-dose Ad26.COV2.S once or twice, or else placebo on both occasions. Throughout the experiments and outcome assessment, investigators stayed blinded to trial group allocation.

The immunoSEQ Assay was the method used to sequence TCRbeta CDR3 regions. After extraction, genomic DNA underwent amplification by bias-controlled multiplex PCR, followed by high-throughput sequencing. The authors' pipeline ran thus. To quantify the absolute abundance of every unique TCRbeta CDR3 region, sequences were collapsed and filtered. T cell fraction was estimated by normalization of TCRbeta template counts to usable DNA, with usable DNA being measured through amplification of reference genes present in all nucleated cells. Repertoire TCRs were annotated as SARS-CoV-2-specific when V gene, CDR3 amino acid sequence and J gene were exactly matched to a known reactive TCR set. The reference SARS-CoV-2 TCR set came from MIRA and was filtered for enrichment in COVID-19-positive ImmuneCODE repertoires, removing public or cross-reactive TCRs. Drawing on the MIRA antigens, annotated TCRs were analysed further at the level of specific ORF or position within ORF. Depth was the summed frequency of annotated unique rearrangements, while breadth was defined as annotated unique rearrangements over total unique productive rearrangements. Two-sided Wilcoxon rank-sum tests were used to compare TCR breadth between groups. TCRdb took this table from immuneACCESS and kept in-frame rearrangements with V and J called. Such tables lack part of the clones; where checked against another copy, unresolved V genes explain under half of the gap, and the rest is unexplained. Clone size and the V and J calls come from that table; the DNA yielded D and trimming. This sample comprises 200,000 to 300,000 clones, roughly 85% of them detected only once. Less than 3% of the sample is held by the ten biggest clonotypes.

Concerning this clone itself: There is no known antigen for this receptor. No base quality values were provided; no much bigger clone lies one nucleotide off.

Overall study results and their limits: The study lacked the statistical power to compare responses across vaccine doses or regimens. Spike-specific TCR breadth was higher in Ad26.COV2.S recipients than in placebo recipients (P = 0.0014). The authors noted that the TCR breadth and depth analyses may have underestimated total T cell responses. Comparable non-spike TCR breadth was observed between vaccine and placebo recipients, consistent with only spike being contained in the vaccine. After vaccination, spike-specific CD8+ and CD4+ T cell responses were reported to show substantial breadth.

Per the publication, the treatment or condition label means: around 19 received Ad26.COV2.S at low or high dose, single or two shots; about five received placebo; per-sample allocation not given. For vaccine and placebo recipients, the sequenced repertoires came from samples collected on day 63 after the first injection. In Cohort 1b, 25 to 30 adults aged 18-55 years were enrolled at a single site in Boston, USA, between 29 July and 7 August 2020. Ad26.COV2.S consisted of a replication-incompetent adenovirus type 26 vector by which a prefusion-stabilized SARS-CoV-2 spike protein from the original Wuhan strain was expressed. The cysteine opens and the phenylalanine closes a CDR3 of 16 amino acids. Kept here is only the CDR3 DNA, which spans 48 bases and is read in frame from base 1. Trimming leaves V shorter by 7 bases and J shorter by 4 bases, with the junction holding 12 bases beyond the gene matches. Looking up the germline V gene (reference sequence) yields CDR1 LNHDA and CDR2 SQIVND.

Specimen: peripheral blood, collected in a trial of Ad26.COV2.S vaccine versus placebo. This TCR was sampled from a person between 18 and 60 years old who received the Ad26.COV2.S COVID-19 vaccine or a placebo. The chain couples TRBV19 to TRBJ2-2, and 7 junctional nucleotides match TRBD1. The nucleotide sequence reads as follows: TGTGCCAGTATCGGTACAGGGGTTTGGTCCACCGGGGAGCTGTTTTTT. It is translated as CASIGTGVWSTGELFF.